Listed here are 32 T cell receptor beta chains from one sample, sequenced in a study of shared clonotypes between healthy human individuals. Sequencing used immunoSEQ multiplex PCR; TCRdb keeps in-frame clones, though not all of them. Among 330,000 or so clones listed, around four fifths were seen once. Sample: memory CD4+ T cells sorted from blood. Documented subset: CD45RA-negative fraction. The receptors here all came from a man aged 25 to 40 in good health.

This clone has more than one count but fewer than ten. CDR3 in amino acids: CASSNGGVNYGYTF. The CDR3 nucleotides are TGCGCCAGCAGTAACGGGGGCGTTAACTATGGCTACACCTTC. V usage is TRBV5-1 and J usage is TRBJ1-2; possibly TRBD1 for D (6 bases). This CDR3 contains 14 residues. CDR1 and CDR2 (germline): SGHRS, YFSETQ. Trimming removed 5 bases from V and 1 base from J, with 12 bases in between. Full variable domain (rest looked up from reference TRBV5-1 and TRBJ1-2): KAGVTQTPRYLIKTRGQQVTLSCSPISGHRSVSWYQQTPGQGLQFLFEYFSETQRNKGNFPGRFSGRQFSNSRSEMNVSTLELGDSALYLCASSNGGVNYGYTFGSGTRLTVV.

Regarding this clone: The junction shows a germline mismatch at one end, possibly a read error. The chain uses TRBV29-1 and TRBJ1-2; D might be TRBD1 (6 bases). Looked up from germline, CDR1 is SQVTM and CDR2 is ANQGSEA. The CDR3 sequence is 12 residues long. The CDR3 bases are TGCAGCGGTGAAACAGGGAACTATGGCTACACCTTC. It encodes CSGETGNYGYTF.

V usage is TRBV30 and J usage is TRBJ2-1, with D perhaps matching TRBD2 (5 bases). Trimming removed 5 bases at V and 11 bases at J, with 16 bases between. The CDR3 runs to 12 residues. Germline V CDR1 and CDR2: GTSNPN, SVGIG (reference sequence). DNA of the CDR3: TGTGCCTGGGCTTTGGTCGGGGAGAAGCAGTTCTTC. This encodes CAWALVGEKQFF.

The chain joins TRBV7-2 to TRBJ2-1; D is uncertain. CDR3 size: 15 residues. V was shortened by 5 bases and J by 6 bases, with 17 bases between the two germline ends. Germline V lookup: CDR1 SGHTA, CDR2 FQGNSA. This CDR3 is CASSRSSGGANEQFF. The DNA for the CDR3 is TGTGCCAGCAGCCGCTCGTCCGGCGGAGCCAATGAGCAGTTCTTC.

The chain employs TRBV28 and TRBJ1-3, with TRBD1 matching over 8 bases. With V trimmed by 6 bases and J by 3 bases, 13 bases remained unmatched. Per the germline V gene, CDR1 is MDHEN and CDR2 is SYDVKM. The CDR3 has 17 residues. The CDR3 loop is CASSRQGAKGLGNTIYF. The CDR3 DNA sequence: TGTGCCAGCAGCCGTCAGGGGGCCAAGGGGCTTGGAAACACCATATATTTT. Based on the CDR3 plus reference TRBV28 and TRBJ1-3, the full variable domain is DVKVTQSSRYLVKRTGEKVFLECVQDMDHENMFWYRQDPGLGLRLIYFSYDVKMKEKGDIPEGYSVSREKKERFSLILESASTNQTSMYLCASSRQGAKGLGNTIYFGEGSWLTVV.

V gene TRBV5-1 combines with J gene TRBJ1-1; unclear D gene. This CDR3 region has 13 residues. Germline V gene lookup returns CDR1 SGHRS and CDR2 YFSETQ. With 5 bases removed from V and 6 bases from J, the gap between germline ends came to 14 bases. CDR3 in DNA: TGCGCCAGCAGTATCGGCGATCTGGCTGAAGCTTTCTTT. It translates to CASSIGDLAEAFF.

This chain connects TRBV5-1 to TRBJ2-2; D might be TRBD2 (6 bases). The V gene lost 3 bases and the J gene lost 5 bases, with 11 bases spanning the gap. The V gene's germline CDR1 is SGHRS and CDR2 YFSETQ. The CDR3 is 14 residues long. The CDR3 DNA sequence: TGCGCCAGCAGCTCGCTAGCGTCAACCGGGGAGCTGTTTTTT. This encodes CASSSLASTGELFF.

The chain recombines TRBV29-1 with TRBJ1-3; D is possibly TRBD1 (6 bases). V gave up 5 bases and J gave up 0 bases, with 14 bases separating them. Germline lookup yields CDR1 SQVTM and CDR2 ANQGSEA. CDR3 length equals 15 residues. The CDR3: CSVSQGQFSGNTIYF. The CDR3 DNA reads as TGCAGCGTTTCCCAGGGACAATTCTCTGGAAACACCATATATTTT.

The chain joins TRBV6-9 to TRBJ2-3; 7 bases agree with TRBD2. The germline V gene has CDR1 MNHGY and CDR2 SVAAGI. V shed 9 bases and J 4 bases; nucleotides not matched to a gene: 4. The CDR3 totals 12 residues. CDR3 region: CASSRGADTQYF. CDR3 nucleotides: TGTGCCAGTAGCCGGGGGGCAGATACGCAGTATTTT.

The rearrangement links TRBV21-1 to TRBJ2-3; TRBD1, the table's D call, lacks a check against the DNA. TRBV21-1 is a recognized pseudogene. CDR3 length: 14 residues. CDR3: CASSNGTVTDTQYF. As DNA, the CDR3 is TGTGCCAGCAGCAACGGGACAGTCACAGATACGCAGTATTTT.

The CDR3 protein is CASSETGSSYEQYF. The CDR3 bases are TGTGCCAGCAGTGAGACAGGGAGCTCCTACGAGCAGTACTTC. The rearrangement uses TRBV6-1 and TRBJ2-7, with TRBD1 matching over 7 bases. J lost 0 bases, V lost 3 bases, and 2 bases had no gene match. The CDR3 is made up of 14 amino acids. Germline CDR1 reads MNHNS; CDR2 reads SASEGT.

This clone was counted once. This chain connects TRBV7-3 to TRBJ2-5; D remains ambiguous. The germline V gene has CDR1 SGHTA and CDR2 FQGTGA. The CDR3 is 11 amino acids. Between the trimmed V and J ends, which lost 2 bases and 4 bases, there was a span of 2 bases. This chain's CDR3 is CASSLAETQYF. CDR3 DNA: TGTGCCAGCAGCTTAGCAGAGACCCAGTACTTC.

This rearrangement joins TRBV11-2 to TRBJ2-5; D might be TRBD1 or TRBD2, each matching 5 bases. The germline gives CDR1 SGHAT, CDR2 FQNNGV. With 5 bases removed from V and 5 bases from J, the gap between germline ends came to 18 bases. This CDR3 spans 15 amino acids. The CDR3 DNA reads as TGTGCCAGCAGCACGAGGGGCCAGGCGTGGGAGACCCAGTACTTC. Translating gives CASSTRGQAWETQYF.

The gene calls are TRBV6-1 and TRBJ1-2; TRBD1 matches 8 bases. The CDR3 has 15 residues. Germline V gene lookup returns CDR1 MNHNS and CDR2 SASEGT. Trimming took 0 bases from V and 1 from J; bases not matched to a gene: 1. The DNA of the CDR3 is TGTGCCAGCAGTGAAGCGACAGGGGATAACTATGGCTACACCTTC. Translation: CASSEATGDNYGYTF.

V and J are TRBV6-5 and TRBJ2-5; D is undetermined. This CDR3 has 12 amino acids. Germline assignment: CDR1 MNHEY and CDR2 SVGAGI. V was shortened by 1 base and J by 8 bases, with 8 bases between the two germline ends. CDR3 in amino acids: CASSYFSGTQYF. CDR3 DNA: TGTGCCAGCAGTTACTTCTCCGGCACCCAGTACTTC.

To note about this clone: A single base separates this from a much larger clone, so it may be a read error. The rearrangement joins TRBV5-6 to TRBJ2-2, with TRBD1 identical over 7 bases. CDR3 length: 18 residues. V shed 0 bases, J shed 1 base, and the junction held 9 bases outside the gene matches. Per the germline V gene, CDR1 is SGHDT and CDR2 is YYEEEE. The CDR3 coding sequence is TGTGCCAGCAGCTTGGGGGGTGTAGGGGGCTGGAACACCGGGGAGCTGTTTTTT. It codes for CASSLGGVGGWNTGELFF.

The chain recombines TRBV4-3 with TRBJ2-1; D call uncertain. The CDR3 is 18 amino acids. Germline V CDR1 and CDR2: LGHNA, YSLEER. Trimming removed 3 bases from V and 0 bases from J, with 18 bases in between. In DNA form, the CDR3 reads TGCGCCAGCAGCCACTTGAGCAGAGCCCTAAACTCCTACAATGAGCAGTTCTTC. Translation: CASSHLSRALNSYNEQFF.

This chain uses TRBV7-6 with TRBJ2-3; 13 bases align to TRBD2. From germline, CDR1 is SGHVS and CDR2 FNYEAQ. The CDR3 runs 17 residues. Trimming at V came to 5 bases and at J to 4 bases, leaving 9 bases not matched to a gene. The CDR3 protein is CASSLRLAGGNADTQYF. The DNA of the CDR3 is TGTGCCAGCAGCCTCCGACTAGCGGGAGGCAACGCAGATACGCAGTATTTT.

V is TRBV5-4 and J is TRBJ1-1; D might be TRBD1 (5 bases). There are 13 residues in the CDR3. Germline CDR1 SGHNT, CDR2 YYREEE (reference sequence). Trimming pared 4 bases from V and 5 bases from J, leaving 12 bases between. Here the CDR3 DNA reads TGTGCCAGCAGCGTAGGGGTACGGACTGAAGCTTTCTTT. It yields the protein CASSVGVRTEAFF.

This chain links TRBV30 with TRBJ2-1; 11 nucleotides align to TRBD1. CDR1 is GTSNPN, CDR2 SVGIG, per germline (reference sequence). V gave up 0 bases and J gave up 4 bases; unmatched junction bases: 5. The CDR3 consists of 16 residues. CDR3: CAWSVRGTGGYNEQFF. In DNA form, the CDR3 reads TGTGCCTGGAGTGTACGTGGGACAGGGGGTTACAATGAGCAGTTCTTC.

The chain joins TRBV4-1 to TRBJ2-7, with 7 bases that match TRBD2. There are 14 residues in the CDR3. The ends lost 0 bases at V and 3 bases at J; junction bases unmatched: 2. CDR1 is MGHRA and CDR2 is YSYEKL in the germline V gene. This chain's CDR3 is CASSQELAGYEQYF. The CDR3 DNA reads TGCGCCAGCAGCCAAGAATTAGCGGGCTACGAGCAGTACTTC.

V gene TRBV15 combines with J gene TRBJ1-1; 11 positions match TRBD1. This CDR3 region has 17 residues. Germline values: CDR1 LNHNV, CDR2 YYDKDF (reference sequence). V lost 2 bases, J lost 5 bases, and 10 bases stayed unmatched. The CDR3 loop is CATSRHRPGQGETEAFF. The CDR3 bases are TGTGCCACCAGCAGACATCGACCGGGACAGGGGGAAACTGAAGCTTTCTTT.

The rearrangement links TRBV7-3 to TRBJ2-1; 11 bases agree with TRBD1. Trimming removed 3 bases from V and 9 bases from J; junction bases left unmatched: 7. The germline V gene has CDR1 SGHTA and CDR2 FQGTGA. The CDR3 runs 15 residues. The CDR3 coding sequence is TGTGCCAGCAGCTTGCTGGACAGGGGGCTGGGTGAGCAGTTCTTC. This gives the protein CASSLLDRGLGEQFF.

The chain uses TRBV2 and TRBJ2-7; weak D call: TRBD2 (5 bases). V was clipped by 7 bases and J by 3 bases, with 7 bases between them. This CDR3 comprises 11 residues. Germline-derived CDR1 and CDR2 are SNHLY and FYNNEI. The CDR3 is CASNRGYEQYF. CDR3 coding DNA: TGTGCCAGCAATCGGGGCTACGAGCAGTACTTC.

With regard to this clone: Other DNA variants within this sample encode the same CDR3. This chain links TRBV2 with TRBJ1-5, with D possibly matching TRBD1 (5 bases). The CDR3 totals 11 residues. Germline lookup yields CDR1 SNHLY and CDR2 FYNNEI. V lost 6 bases and J lost 6, with 6 bases in between. The CDR3, as DNA: TGTGCCAGCAGCGGGGGTCAGCCCCAGCATTTT. Residues: CASSGGQPQHF.

The chain is built from TRBV7-9 and TRBJ2-7, with D possibly matching TRBD2 (6 bases). The germline CDR1 and CDR2 sequences are SEHNR and FQNEAQ (reference sequence). The V gene lost 5 bases and the J gene lost 3 bases, with 11 bases spanning the gap. This CDR3 spans 13 amino acids. The CDR3 here is CASSQGLLYEQYF. In DNA form, the CDR3 reads TGTGCCAGCAGCCAAGGACTACTCTACGAGCAGTACTTC.

V is TRBV11-1 and J is TRBJ2-7; D gene uncertain. V was pared by 4 bases and J by 4 bases, with 14 bases between. The CDR3 spans 14 residues. CDR1 and CDR2 (germline): SGHAT, FQDESV (reference sequence). In DNA, the CDR3 is TGTGCCAGCAGCTCGACCGTACCCCTTTACGAGCAGTACTTC. Its protein is CASSSTVPLYEQYF. Filled out from reference TRBV11-1 and TRBJ2-7, the complete variable domain reads EAEVAQSPRYKITEKSQAVAFWCDPISGHATLYWYRQILGQGPELLVQFQDESVVDDSQLPKDRFSAERLKGVDSTLKIQPAELGDSAMYLCASSSTVPLYEQYFGPGTRLTVT.

The table lists this clone with a count of one. The V gene is TRBV5-4, the J gene TRBJ2-3; TRBD2 aligns across 10 bases. The CDR3 sequence is 18 residues long. Germline-derived CDR1 and CDR2 are SGHNT and YYREEE (reference sequence). Trimming took 3 bases from V and 3 from J; bases not matched to a gene: 13. The chain's CDR3 is CASSWGGASGSGTDTQYF. CDR3 in DNA: TGTGCCAGCAGCTGGGGGGGTGCTAGCGGGAGTGGTACAGATACGCAGTATTTT.

The chain uses TRBV19 and TRBJ2-2; D gene unclear. V lost 3 bases to trimming and J lost 4 bases, with 3 bases between them. The germline V gene has CDR1 LNHDA and CDR2 SQIVND (reference sequence). The CDR3 has 12 amino acids. The CDR3 spells CASSIRTGELFF. The CDR3, as DNA: TGTGCCAGTAGTATTCGCACCGGGGAGCTGTTTTTT.

J is TRBJ2-1 and V is TRBV7-8; tentative D call: TRBD2 (5 bases). The germline V gene has CDR1 SGHVS and CDR2 FQNEAQ. Trimming stripped 3 bases from V and 0 bases from J, with 15 bases between. The CDR3 spans 17 residues. The DNA of the CDR3 is TGTGCCAGCAGCTTTTTGGACTCTAGAAGCTCCTACAATGAGCAGTTCTTC. Translating gives CASSFLDSRSSYNEQFF.

The chain uses TRBV10-1 and TRBJ2-2; D uncertain. The CDR3 spans 13 residues. CDR1 and CDR2 (germline): WNHNN, SYGVQD (reference sequence). Trimming took off 2 bases at V and 3 bases at J, with 4 bases between the two ends. CDR3 bases: TGCGCCAGCAGTGAGACGTACACCGGGGAGCTGTTTTTT. Amino acids: CASSETYTGELFF.

This clone was seen only once. The rearrangement uses TRBV28 and TRBJ1-3, with TRBD1 as a possible D gene (6 bases). Trimming shortened V by 6 bases and J by 4 bases, and 16 bases separated the two germline ends. Germline V lookup: CDR1 MDHEN, CDR2 SYDVKM. This CDR3 region has 15 residues. The CDR3 DNA reads as TGTGCCAGCAGGCCCTTTACAGGGTCCGGAAACACCATATATTTT. Translation: CASRPFTGSGNTIYF. The variable domain in full, with the rest retrieved from reference TRBV28 and TRBJ1-3, is DVKVTQSSRYLVKRTGEKVFLECVQDMDHENMFWYRQDPGLGLRLIYFSYDVKMKEKGDIPEGYSVSREKKERFSLILESASTNQTSMYLCASRPFTGSGNTIYFGEGSWLTVV.